This T cell receptor (beta chain) originates from a study of T cell clones after liver transplantation. In the study overall: Pre-transplant mixed lymphocyte reactions yielded third-party-reactive TCRbeta sequences as comparators for graft-donor-reactive sequences. Until 12-24 months post-transplant, subjects got standard immunosuppression and no induction. General observations from the study: Low donor cell numbers restricted donor-reactive repertoire measurement in a couple of subjects.

This clone was observed once. Its antigen is undetermined. The CDR3 is made up of 13 amino acids. Germline CDR1 and CDR2: MNHEY and SVGAGI. The ends lost 6 bases at V and 7 bases at J; junction bases unmatched: 5. Measured with immunoSEQ multiplex PCR; TCRdb has only the in-frame clones, and not every one. The sample includes about 120,000 clones, 90% of them seen just once. The rearrangement uses TRBV6-5 and TRBJ2-1, with 8 bases lining up with TRBD2. The source material was CD4+ T cells from blood, sampled 12 months after liver transplant. This TCR was sampled from a human patient who received a liver transplant. Some T cells may arise from the graft donor. CDR3 region: CASSQGLGNEQFF. The CDR3 region has the DNA TGTGCCAGCAGCCAGGGACTAGGGAATGAGCAGTTCTTC.